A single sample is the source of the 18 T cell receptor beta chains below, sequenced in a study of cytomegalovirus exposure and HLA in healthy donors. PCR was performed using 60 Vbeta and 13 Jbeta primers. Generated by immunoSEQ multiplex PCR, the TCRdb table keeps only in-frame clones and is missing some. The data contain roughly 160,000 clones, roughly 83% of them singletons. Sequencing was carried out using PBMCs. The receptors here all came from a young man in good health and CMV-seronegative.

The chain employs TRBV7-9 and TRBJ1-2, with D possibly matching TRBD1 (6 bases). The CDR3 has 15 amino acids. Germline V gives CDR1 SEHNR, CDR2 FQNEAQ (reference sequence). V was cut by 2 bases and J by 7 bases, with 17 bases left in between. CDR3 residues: CASSLPNTGFGGYTF. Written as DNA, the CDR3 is TGTGCCAGCAGCTTACCTAATACAGGGTTCGGTGGCTACACCTTC.

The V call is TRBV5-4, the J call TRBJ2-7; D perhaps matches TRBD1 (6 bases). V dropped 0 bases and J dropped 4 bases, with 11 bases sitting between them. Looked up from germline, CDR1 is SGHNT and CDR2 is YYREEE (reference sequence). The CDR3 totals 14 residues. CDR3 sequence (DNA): TGTGCCAGCAGCTTGGTGGGGGACAAATACGAGCAGTACTTC. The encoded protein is CASSLVGDKYEQYF.

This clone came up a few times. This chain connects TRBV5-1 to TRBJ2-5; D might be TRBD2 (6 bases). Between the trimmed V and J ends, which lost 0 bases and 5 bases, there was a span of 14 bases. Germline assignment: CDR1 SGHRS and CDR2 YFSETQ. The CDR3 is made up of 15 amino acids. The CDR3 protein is CASSLDSRLAETQYF. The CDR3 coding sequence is TGCGCCAGCAGCTTGGATTCTCGGCTAGCGGAGACCCAGTACTTC.

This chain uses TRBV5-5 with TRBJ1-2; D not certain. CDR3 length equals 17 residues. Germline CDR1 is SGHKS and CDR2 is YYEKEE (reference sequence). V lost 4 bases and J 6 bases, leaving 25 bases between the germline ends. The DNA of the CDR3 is TGTGCCAGCAGCCCCACGATACGCTCCCGGGGATCCCATGGCTACACCTTC. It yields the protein CASSPTIRSRGSHGYTF.

This CDR3 reads CASSLRQGLNYLTEAFF. The CDR3 DNA is TGTGCCAGCAGTCTCCGACAGGGACTCAATTACCTCACTGAAGCTTTCTTT. The V gene is TRBV28, the J gene TRBJ1-1, with 7 bases fitting TRBD1. Germline CDR1 and CDR2: MDHEN and SYDVKM. The CDR3 spans 17 residues. Trimming took 5 bases from V and 4 from J; bases not matched to a gene: 16.

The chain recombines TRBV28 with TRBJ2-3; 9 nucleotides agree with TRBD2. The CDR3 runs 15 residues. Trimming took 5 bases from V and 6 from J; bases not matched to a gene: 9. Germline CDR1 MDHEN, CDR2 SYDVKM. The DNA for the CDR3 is TGTGCCAGCAGTAGCGGGGGGACCGGCGGGGATACGCAGTATTTT. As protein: CASSSGGTGGDTQYF.

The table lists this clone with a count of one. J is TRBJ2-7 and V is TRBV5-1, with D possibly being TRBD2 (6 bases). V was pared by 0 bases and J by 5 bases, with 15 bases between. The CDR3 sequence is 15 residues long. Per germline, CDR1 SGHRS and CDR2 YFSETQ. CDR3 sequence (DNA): TGCGCCAGCAGCTTGGGGACGGGGGTTGGGGACGAGCAGTACTTC. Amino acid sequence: CASSLGTGVGDEQYF.

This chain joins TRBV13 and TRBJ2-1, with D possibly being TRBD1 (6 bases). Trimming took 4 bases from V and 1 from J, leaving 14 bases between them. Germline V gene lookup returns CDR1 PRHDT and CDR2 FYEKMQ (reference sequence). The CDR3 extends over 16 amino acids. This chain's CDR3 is CASSSGVSRSYNEQFF. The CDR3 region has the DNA TGTGCCAGCAGCTCAGGGGTTAGTAGATCCTACAATGAGCAGTTCTTC. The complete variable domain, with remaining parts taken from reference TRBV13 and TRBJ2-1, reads AAGVIQSPRHLIKEKRETATLKCYPIPRHDTVYWYQQGPGQDPQFLISFYEKMQSDKGSIPDRFSAQQFSDYHSELNMSSLELGDSALYFCASSSGVSRSYNEQFFGPGTRLTVL.

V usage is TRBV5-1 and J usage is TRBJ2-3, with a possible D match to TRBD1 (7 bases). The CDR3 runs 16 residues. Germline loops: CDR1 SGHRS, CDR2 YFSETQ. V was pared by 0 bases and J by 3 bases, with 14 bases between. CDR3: CASSLGGRGETDTQYF. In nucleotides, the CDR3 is TGCGCCAGCAGCTTGGGTGGCAGGGGGGAAACAGATACGCAGTATTTT.

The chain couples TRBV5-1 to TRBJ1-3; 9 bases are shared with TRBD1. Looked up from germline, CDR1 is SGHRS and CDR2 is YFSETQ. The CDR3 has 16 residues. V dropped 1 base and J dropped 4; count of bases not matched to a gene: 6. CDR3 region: CASSLQGQGSGNTIYF. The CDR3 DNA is TGCGCCAGCAGCTTGCAGGGACAGGGCTCAGGAAACACCATATATTTT.

CDR3 region: CASSYSTGTEQFF. The CDR3 DNA sequence: TGTGCCAGCAGTTACTCGACAGGAACTGAGCAGTTCTTC. The chain uses TRBV6-5 and TRBJ2-1, with D perhaps TRBD1 (6 bases). Germline V gene lookup returns CDR1 MNHEY and CDR2 SVGAGI. Trimming pared 0 bases from V and 9 bases from J, leaving 9 bases between. This CDR3 has 13 residues.

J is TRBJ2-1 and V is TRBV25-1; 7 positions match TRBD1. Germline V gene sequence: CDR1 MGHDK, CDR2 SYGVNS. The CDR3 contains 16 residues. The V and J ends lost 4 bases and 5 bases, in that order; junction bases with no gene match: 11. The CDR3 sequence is CASSGGQAGTHNEQFF. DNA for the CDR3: TGTGCCAGCAGTGGTGGACAGGCAGGGACACACAATGAGCAGTTCTTC.

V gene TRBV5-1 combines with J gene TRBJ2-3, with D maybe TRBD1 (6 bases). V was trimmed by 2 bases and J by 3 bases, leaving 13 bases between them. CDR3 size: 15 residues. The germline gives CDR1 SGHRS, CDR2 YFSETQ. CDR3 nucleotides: TGCGCCAGCAGCTTACAGGGAGAGAGGACAGATACGCAGTATTTT. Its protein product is CASSLQGERTDTQYF.

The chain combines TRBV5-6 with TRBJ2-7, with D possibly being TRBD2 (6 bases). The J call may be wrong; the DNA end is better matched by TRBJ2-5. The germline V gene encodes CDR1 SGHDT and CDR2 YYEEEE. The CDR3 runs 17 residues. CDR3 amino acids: CASSLGWTRGIQETQYF. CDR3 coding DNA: TGTGCCAGCAGCCTGGGTTGGACGCGGGGCATCCAAGAGACCCAGTACTTC.

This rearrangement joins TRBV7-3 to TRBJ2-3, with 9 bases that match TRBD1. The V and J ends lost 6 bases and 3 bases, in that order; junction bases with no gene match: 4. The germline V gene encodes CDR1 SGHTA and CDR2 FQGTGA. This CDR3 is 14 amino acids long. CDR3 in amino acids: CASSLQGATDTQYF. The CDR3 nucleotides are TGTGCCAGCAGTTTACAGGGGGCAACAGATACGCAGTATTTT.

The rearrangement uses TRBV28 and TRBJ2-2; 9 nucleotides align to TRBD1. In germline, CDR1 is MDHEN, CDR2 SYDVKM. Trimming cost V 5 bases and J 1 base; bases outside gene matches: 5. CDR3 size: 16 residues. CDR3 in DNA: TGTGCCAGCAGTAACGGACAGGGGATGAACACCGGGGAGCTGTTTTTT. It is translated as CASSNGQGMNTGELFF.

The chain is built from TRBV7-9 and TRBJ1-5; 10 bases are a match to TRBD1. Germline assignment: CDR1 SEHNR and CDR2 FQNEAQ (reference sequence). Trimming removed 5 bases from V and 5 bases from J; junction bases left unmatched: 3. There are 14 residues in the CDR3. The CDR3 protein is CASSATGGHQPQHF. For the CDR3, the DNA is TGTGCCAGCAGCGCGACAGGGGGCCATCAGCCCCAGCATTTT.

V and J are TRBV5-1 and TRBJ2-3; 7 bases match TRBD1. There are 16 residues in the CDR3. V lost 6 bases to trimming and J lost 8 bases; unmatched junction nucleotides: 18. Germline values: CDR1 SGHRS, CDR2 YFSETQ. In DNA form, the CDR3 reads TGCGCCAGCAACCCGATGGTGGCAGGGGGACGGGGTACGCAGTATTTT. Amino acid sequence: CASNPMVAGGRGTQYF.